This T cell receptor beta chain appears in the sequencing data of a study of shared clonotypes between healthy human individuals (dated by TCRdb to about 2020). Study-level background: The cohort comprised two women and a few men aged 18 to 49 years. To increase sequencing depth and limit assay-specific biases, TCR repertoire library preparation and sequencing were carried out by different laboratories using diverse techniques. For each donor, CD4 naive and CD4 memory were each given three plates, CD8 naive was given two plates, and CD8 memory was given one plate. Per donor, leukapheresis produced somewhere between about 0.94 and 10 billion PBMCs. To estimate repertoire size and how much clonotype sharing occurs between individuals, the study deeply sequenced the blood TCR repertoires of about five healthy adults. The investigation overall reported the following: When several donors were compared, the shared fraction of clonotypes was about 5% for naive CD4, 3.5% to 4% for naive CD8, about 2.5% for memory CD4, and less than 0.5% for memory CD8. Sampling was restricted to blood, and TCR repertoires in tissues likely differ from the TCR repertoires found in blood. Based on pairwise subsampling, the degree of clonotype sharing among donors was expected to be affected by sequencing depth. Because the study included a small number of donors, the genetic and exposure-history diversity represented was limited. Higher generation probabilities were observed for clonotypes shared by all four sorted-subset donors than for non-shared clonotypes. Even with the large sequencing depth, rarefaction of the sorted-subset datasets indicated that sequencing was incomplete. Estimated clonotype richness was generally larger for naive than for memory subsets.

CDR1 LGHNA and CDR2 YSLEER are derived from the germline V gene. Its CDR3 holds 14 amino acids, cysteine through phenylalanine. Kept here is only the CDR3 DNA, which spans 42 bases and is read in frame from base 1. The junction shows trimming of 0 bases on V and 5 bases on J, plus 11 bases between the germline ends. Using the deep immunoSEQ assay, TCR CDR3 regions were amplified from genomic DNA by multiplex PCR. Genomic DNA extracted from each cell subset was distributed evenly over all wells of several immunoSEQ 96-well plates, and each plate served as one replicate. Each replicate PCR for sorted subsets received around 200 ng genomic DNA, equal to tens of thousands of T cell genomes. The purified libraries were quantified using a Qubit 3.0 fluorometer, sized with a Bioanalyzer 2100, and then quantified again using the KAPA Library Quantification kit. A separate single-read 150-cycle Illumina NextSeq 550 flow cell was used to sequence each immunoSEQ 96-well plate. In the authors' own workflow: The immunoSEQ output contained only junctional sequences without quality scores, so filtering could not match that applied to full-length reads. Sequences were annotated with PyIR, a Python wrapper for IgBLAST v1.9, using IMGT germline references to assign V/J genes and CDR3. Reads were filtered out if the reads had weak V/J assignments (E-value above 1e-6), no CDR3, stop codons, out-of-frame junctions, or ambiguous translated residues. V3J clonotypes were defined as sequences sharing an identical inferred V gene, J gene, and CDR3 amino acid sequence. Percentage overlap between repertoires was calculated by dividing the number of shared unique clonotypes by the size of the smaller repertoire. Repertoire richness was assessed with RTK rarefaction, the Chao1 estimator, and Recon v2.1 estimates of unobserved clonotypes. OLGA was used to compute generation probabilities for all TCRbeta clonotypes that the gDNA method yielded from four donors. Here the immuneACCESS table is served through TCRdb, limited to in-frame sequences with V and J called. Missing clones are a known gap in these copies; in checked studies unresolved V genes cover under half, and the rest lacks a known reason. The D gene and trimming were derived from the DNA, and the V and J assignments and clone size from that table. The sample table holds roughly 1,000,000 clones, of which 75% to 80% were seen once. More than 0.45% of the sample comes from the top ten.

Of note for this clone: Its binding antigen is unknown. Per-nucleotide qualities are absent, and no much larger clonotype sits a single base away.

The donors were healthy, HIV-negative adults who had no recently reported acute infections or vaccinations. All donors were Caucasian adults living in Nashville, Tennessee, USA. CD4+ T cells were enriched by magnetic negative selection; naive cells were then positively selected on CD45RA, and the negative fraction formed the memory subset. Blood was obtained by leukapheresis, after which PBMCs were separated by Ficoll-Histopaque density gradient centrifugation and cryopreserved in liquid nitrogen vapor phase. Analytical flow cytometry was used to check the purity and quantity of every magnetically sorted T cell population. Genomic DNA was isolated from every sorted fraction and measured by UV absorbance on a Nanodrop 2000c.

The TCR was taken from a young man in good health. Some clones in this sample may be carry-over from other donors' samples. The rearrangement combines TRBV4-3 with TRBJ2-7, with a tentative D gene TRBD1 over 5 matching bases. The sample comprised memory CD4+ T cells from PBMCs. What the cell subset or site label conveys for this sample: CD45RA-negative fraction. At the DNA level, the sequence is TGCGCCAGCAGCCAAGATGGGGCCAGGGACGAGCAGTACTTC. Its amino acids are CASSQDGARDEQYF.